This is a list of T cell receptor beta chains from one sample in a study of blood T cells in healthy people across ages. Each CDR3 protein is one row after TCRdb ran MiXCR on the 5' RACE reads. The sample comprises around 1,600,000 distinct CDR3 sequences, approximately 43% of which are singletons, and approximately 4% rests with the top ten. The sample comprised blood. These receptors all stem from a woman aged 18 to 35 in good health. The CDR3 runs from the conserved cysteine through the conserved F or W. A D gene is named only where the DNA matches it firmly. The size of a clone is reported for some rows only, either as once, few or many, or as a class for expanded clones.

DNA	CDR3	J	D	size	V
TGTGCCAGCAGCTTCGACGTTAACGAGCAGTACTTC	CASSFDVNEQYF	TRBJ2-7	.	few	TRBV5-6
TGCAGTGCTAGAGATCGGGCACTCGCGGGGGAGCAGTACTTC	CSARDRALAGEQYF	TRBJ2-5	TRBD2	.	TRBV20-1
TGTGCCAGCAGTTTCGGGGCTTCAGGCACAGATACGCAGTATTTT	CASSFGASGTDTQYF	TRBJ2-3	.	.	TRBV27
TGCGCCAGCAGCATGAGTAGGACAGGAAGATACGAGCAGTACTTC	CASSMSRTGRYEQYF	TRBJ2-7	TRBD1	.	TRBV4-3
TGCGCCAGCAGTCTAACTAGCGGCTGGGCCTACGAGCAGTACTTC	CASSLTSGWAYEQYF	TRBJ2-7	TRBD2	.	TRBV4-3
TGTGCCACCAGTGATTTATCCGGAGTACGGACCGGGGAGCTGTTTTTT	CATSDLSGVRTGELFF	TRBJ2-2	.	.	TRBV24-1
TGTGCCAGCAGCTTCCCCCAGGGGGGGGATACGCAGTATTTT	CASSFPQGGDTQYF	TRBJ2-3	.	few	TRBV7-2
TGTGCCAGCAGCCTCTACGGGGATGATACAGATACGCAGTATTTT	CASSLYGDDTDTQYF	TRBJ2-3	.	.	TRBV3-1
TGTGCCTGGAACCCGGGGAACACAGATACGCAGTATTTT	CAWNPGNTDTQYF	TRBJ2-3	.	.	TRBV30
TGTGCCAGCAGTTTCGGTGACGCATACGAGCAGTACTTC	CASSFGDAYEQYF	TRBJ2-7	.	.	TRBV27
TGTGCCAGCAGTTTAATTGGCGGGGTTAGGTCGGCCTACGAGCAGTACTTC	CASSLIGGVRSAYEQYF	TRBJ2-7	.	.	TRBV27
TGTGCCATCAGTGAGTTTAGCCTTACCGGCTACACCTTC	CAISEFSLTGYTF	TRBJ1-2	.	few	TRBV10-3
TGTGCCAGCAGTCTCCTGGGGGGGGAGCTGACAGATACGCAGTATTTT	CASSLLGGELTDTQYF	TRBJ2-3	TRBD2	.	TRBV27
TGTGCCAGCAGCGGGCCTCGGAGGGGTTTAGGGGCTGAAGCTTTCTTT	CASSGPRRGLGAEAFF	TRBJ1-1	.	.	TRBV9
TGCAGTGCTAGCCCCAGGGGGCATGGCTACACCTTC	CSASPRGHGYTF	TRBJ1-2	TRBD1	.	TRBV20-1
TGTGCCAGCAGCTTAGGTAGCGGGTACCACAATGAGCAGTTCTTC	CASSLGSGYHNEQFF	TRBJ2-1	TRBD2	once	TRBV7-2
TGCAGTGCTATCCAGACAGGTCATCAAGAGACCCAGTACTTC	CSAIQTGHQETQYF	TRBJ2-5	.	.	TRBV20-1
TGTGCCAGCAGTTTAGAGGGAACTGTGTACGAGCAGTACTTC	CASSLEGTVYEQYF	TRBJ2-7	.	.	TRBV28
TGTGCCAGCAGCTTAGCGCGACAGGGGCGAATGGGGAACACTGAAGCTTTCTTT	CASSLARQGRMGNTEAFF	TRBJ1-1	TRBD1	.	TRBV7-2
TGTGCTAGTGGTTTGGCCGGGACAGGTGACCAGCCCCAGCATTTT	CASGLAGTGDQPQHF	TRBJ1-5	TRBD1	few	TRBV12-5
TGTGCCAGCAGTTTTCGACAGGGGGTCCACGAGCAGTACTTC	CASSFRQGVHEQYF	TRBJ2-7	TRBD1	.	TRBV12-3/TRBV12-4
TGTGCCAGCTCACCCGGCAGGGTCGGTGGCTACACCTTC	CASSPGRVGGYTF	TRBJ1-2	.	once	TRBV18
TGTGCCACCAGAGAGACAGGGGTGAGGGATGAGCAGTTCTTC	CATRETGVRDEQFF	TRBJ2-1	TRBD1	.	TRBV6-2/TRBV6-3
TGCGCCAGCAGCCAGCCGACAGCTGCAACTAATGAAAAACTGTTTTTT	CASSQPTAATNEKLFF	TRBJ1-4	.	few	TRBV4-1
TGTGCCGTTGCCGGGACTAGTTTCCACAATGAGCAGTTCTTC	CAVAGTSFHNEQFF	TRBJ2-1	TRBD2	few	TRBV2
TGTGCCAGCAGCTTGGAAGGGACAGCAGTGAAAAAACTGTTTTTT	CASSLEGTAVKKLFF	TRBJ1-4	TRBD1	.	TRBV7-2
TGTGCCAGCAGCGTAGAACAGGGGTCCGGGGAGCTGTTTTTT	CASSVEQGSGELFF	TRBJ2-2	TRBD1	.	TRBV9
TGTGCCAGCAGATATACAGGAGATACTTACAATGAGCAGTACTTC	CASRYTGDTYNEQYF	TRBJ2-7	.	.	TRBV12-3/TRBV12-4
TGCGCCATGGCGTCGGGACAGGGGAGTTCCAAAAACATTCAGTACTTC	CAMASGQGSSKNIQYF	TRBJ2-4	TRBD1	few	TRBV23-1
TGCAGCGTTAAGATGCCGATGACAGGGTTTCCCTACGAGCAGTACTTC	CSVKMPMTGFPYEQYF	TRBJ2-7	TRBD1	.	TRBV20-1
TGTGCCAGCAGCCCACAGGGATCAGATACGCAGTATTTT	CASSPQGSDTQYF	TRBJ2-3	.	many	TRBV7-2
TGTGCCAGCACTCCGGGACTAGCATTCTACAATGAGCAGTTCTTC	CASTPGLAFYNEQFF	TRBJ2-1	TRBD2	.	TRBV6-6
TGTGCCAGCAAACCCCTGGGGACAGGCCTTAGCTATGGCTACACCTTC	CASKPLGTGLSYGYTF	TRBJ1-2	TRBD1	.	TRBV12-3/TRBV12-4
TGTGCCAGCAGCTCCCCTCTCGGCACCTACAATGAGCAGTTCTTC	CASSSPLGTYNEQFF	TRBJ2-1	.	few	TRBV11-2
TGTGCCAGCAGCCACCAGGTTTTGGGAACTGAAGCTTTCTTT	CASSHQVLGTEAFF	TRBJ1-1	.	few	TRBV6-2/TRBV6-3
TGTGCCAGCAGTTCCCGAAGGGTGGCTAACTATGGCTACACCTTC	CASSSRRVANYGYTF	TRBJ1-2	.	once	TRBV12-3/TRBV12-4
TGTGCCAGCAGGCACTATTTCTCCGGGACAAACTATGGCTACACCTTC	CASRHYFSGTNYGYTF	TRBJ1-2	.	.	TRBV27
TGCAGTGCTCATAGCGGGAAACTCTACAATGAGCAGTTCTTC	CSAHSGKLYNEQFF	TRBJ2-1	TRBD2	.	TRBV20-1
TGCAGCGCCCAGGACAGGGGAGAGACCCAGTACTTC	CSAQDRGETQYF	TRBJ2-5	TRBD1	.	TRBV29-1
TGCGCCAGCAGTGAAAGCATAGCGCCAAGCAATGAGCAGTACTTC	CASSESIAPSNEQYF	TRBJ2-5	.	.	TRBV10-2
TGTGCCAGCAGCGCGGGACAGCTTAGCTCTGGAAACACCATATATTTT	CASSAGQLSSGNTIYF	TRBJ1-3	TRBD1	.	TRBV7-2
TGCGCCAGCAGCCATCCCTCCAGGGGGATGAGCTCTGGAAACACCATATATTTT	CASSHPSRGMSSGNTIYF	TRBJ1-3	TRBD1	once	TRBV4-3
TGTGCCAGCAGCACCCCAGACAGGGGCAATTCACCCCTCCACTTT	CASSTPDRGNSPLHF	TRBJ1-6	TRBD1	.	TRBV3-1
TGTGCCAGCATCCAAACCGGGGGACAGAAAAGCAATCAGCCCCAGCATTTT	CASIQTGGQKSNQPQHF	TRBJ1-5	TRBD1	.	TRBV28
TGTGCCAGCAGTTCAGGGCTAGTTTACAATGAGCAGTACTTC	CASSSGLVYNEQYF	TRBJ2-7	.	.	TRBV27
TGTGCCAGCAGCCCAGGGACAGGGAAACAGCCCCAGCATTTT	CASSPGTGKQPQHF	TRBJ1-5	TRBD1	.	TRBV7-2
TGTGCCAGCAGCGTAGGGCCAGCGCGTACTAGCACAGATACGCAGTATTTT	CASSVGPARTSTDTQYF	TRBJ2-3	.	few	TRBV9
TGCGCCAGCAGCCAACAGGGTGTCTCACCCCTCCACTTT	CASSQQGVSPLHF	TRBJ1-6	.	.	TRBV4-1
TGTGCCAGCAGTGAAGGGAGGGAATTGGAGACCCAGTACTTC	CASSEGRELETQYF	TRBJ2-5	TRBD2	.	TRBV25-1
TGCAGTGCTAGAAGGACTAGCGGGCCCTACAATGAGCAGTACTTC	CSARRTSGPYNEQYF	TRBJ2-7	TRBD2	few	TRBV20-1
TGCGCCAGCAGCCAAGAGGGTCGGCCAGGGGATAATTCACCCCTCCACTTT	CASSQEGRPGDNSPLHF	TRBJ1-6	.	.	TRBV4-1
TGTGCCAGCAGTTTGGGGTGGGAGGCTTTCTTT	CASSLGWEAFF	TRBJ1-1	.	few	TRBV12-3/TRBV12-4
TGTGCCAGCAGCCGAAGTAGCGTCACAGATACGCAGTATTTT	CASSRSSVTDTQYF	TRBJ2-3	.	few	TRBV12-3/TRBV12-4
TGCGCCAGCAGCCAAGAAGCGGTGGGTGGGACAGCCTCCTATGGCTACACCTTC	CASSQEAVGGTASYGYTF	TRBJ1-2	TRBD1	.	TRBV4-1
TGCAGTGCTAGGGGGACAGGAACTATGAACACTGAAGCTTTCTTT	CSARGTGTMNTEAFF	TRBJ1-1	TRBD1	.	TRBV20-1
TGTGCCAGCAGCCAAGCGCGGGTCTTCTACAATGAGCAGTACTTC	CASSQARVFYNEQYF	TRBJ2-7	.	.	TRBV14
TGTGCCAGCAGCGGAGGGGAGAATACGCAGTATTTT	CASSGGENTQYF	TRBJ2-3	.	.	TRBV9
TGCAGTGCTAGAACCACCGACAGGGTGAAGATTTATACGCAGTATTTT	CSARTTDRVKIYTQYF	TRBJ2-3	TRBD1	few	TRBV20-1